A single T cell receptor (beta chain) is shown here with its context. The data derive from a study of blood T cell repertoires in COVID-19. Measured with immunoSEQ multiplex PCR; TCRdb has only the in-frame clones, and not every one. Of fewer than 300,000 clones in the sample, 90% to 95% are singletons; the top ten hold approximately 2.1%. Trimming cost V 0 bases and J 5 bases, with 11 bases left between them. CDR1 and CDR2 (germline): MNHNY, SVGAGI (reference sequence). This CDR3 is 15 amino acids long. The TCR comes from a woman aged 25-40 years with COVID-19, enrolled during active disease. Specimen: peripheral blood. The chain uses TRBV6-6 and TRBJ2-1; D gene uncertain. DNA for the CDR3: TGTGCCAGCAGTTACTCTAGTTACAGAAACAATGAGCAGTTCTTC. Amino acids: CASSYSSYRNNEQFF.